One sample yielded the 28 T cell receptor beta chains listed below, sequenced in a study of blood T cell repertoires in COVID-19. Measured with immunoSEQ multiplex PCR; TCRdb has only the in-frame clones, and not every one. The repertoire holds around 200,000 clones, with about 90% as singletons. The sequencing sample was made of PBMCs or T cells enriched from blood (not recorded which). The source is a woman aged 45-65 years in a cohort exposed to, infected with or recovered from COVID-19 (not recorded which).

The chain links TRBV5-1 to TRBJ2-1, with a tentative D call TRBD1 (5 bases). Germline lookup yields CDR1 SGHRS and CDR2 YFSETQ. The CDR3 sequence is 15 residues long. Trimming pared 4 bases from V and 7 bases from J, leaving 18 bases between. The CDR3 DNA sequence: TGCGCCAGCAGCACGTCAGGGTCGGTGGGGAATGAGCAGTTCTTC. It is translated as CASSTSGSVGNEQFF.

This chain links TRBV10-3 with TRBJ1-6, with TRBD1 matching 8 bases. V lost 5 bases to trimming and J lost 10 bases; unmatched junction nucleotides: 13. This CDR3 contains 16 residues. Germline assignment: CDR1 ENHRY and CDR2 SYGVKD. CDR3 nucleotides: TGTGCCATCAGTCCCGGGACAGGACCACCCGAATCACCCCTCCACTTT. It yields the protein CAISPGTGPPESPLHF.

CDR3 DNA sequence: TGTGCCTGGACCAGGGGGTACGGCTACACCTTC. As protein: CAWTRGYGYTF. The chain employs TRBV30 and TRBJ1-2, with 7 bases that match TRBD1. This CDR3 is 11 amino acids long. Germline lookup yields CDR1 GTSNPN and CDR2 SVGIG (reference sequence). J lost 8 bases, V lost 4 bases, and 4 bases had no gene match.

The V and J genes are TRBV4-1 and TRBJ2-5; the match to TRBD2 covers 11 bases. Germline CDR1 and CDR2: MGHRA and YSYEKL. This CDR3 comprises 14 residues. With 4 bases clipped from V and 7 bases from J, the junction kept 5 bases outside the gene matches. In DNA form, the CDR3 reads TGCGCCAGCAGCCTAGCGGGGGGGCCCGGGACCCAGTACTTC. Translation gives CASSLAGGPGTQYF.

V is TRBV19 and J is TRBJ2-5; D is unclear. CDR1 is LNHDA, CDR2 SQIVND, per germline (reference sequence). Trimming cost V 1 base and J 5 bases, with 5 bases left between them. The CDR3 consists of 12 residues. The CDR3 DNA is TGTGCCAGTAGTATAGGGCAGGAGACCCAGTACTTC. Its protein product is CASSIGQETQYF.

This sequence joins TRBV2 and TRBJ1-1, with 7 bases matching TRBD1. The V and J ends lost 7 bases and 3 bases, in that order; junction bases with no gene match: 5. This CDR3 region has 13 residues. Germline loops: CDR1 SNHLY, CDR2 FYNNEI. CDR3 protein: CASIKDRDTEAFF. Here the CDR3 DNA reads TGTGCCAGCATCAAAGACAGGGACACTGAAGCTTTCTTT.

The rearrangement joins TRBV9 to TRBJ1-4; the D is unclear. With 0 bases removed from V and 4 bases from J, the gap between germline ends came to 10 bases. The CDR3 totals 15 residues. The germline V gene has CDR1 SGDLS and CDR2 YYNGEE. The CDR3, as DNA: TGTGCCAGCAGCGTAGCCGGGTTGGTTAATGAAAAACTGTTTTTT. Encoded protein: CASSVAGLVNEKLFF. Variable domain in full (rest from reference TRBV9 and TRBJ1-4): DSGVTQTPKHLITATGQRVTLRCSPRSGDLSVYWYQQSLDQGLQFLIQYYNGEERAKGNILERFSAQQFPDLHSELNLSSLELGDSALYFCASSVAGLVNEKLFFGSGTQLSVL.

This CDR3 reads CASGPGLAFDTQYF. The CDR3 DNA sequence: TGCGCCAGCGGGCCCGGACTAGCTTTTGATACGCAGTATTTT. The chain joins TRBV5-1 to TRBJ2-3; 8 nucleotides line up with TRBD2. J was trimmed by 6 bases and V by 7 bases; bases with no gene match: 10. CDR3 length: 14 residues. Germline CDR1 and CDR2: SGHRS and YFSETQ.

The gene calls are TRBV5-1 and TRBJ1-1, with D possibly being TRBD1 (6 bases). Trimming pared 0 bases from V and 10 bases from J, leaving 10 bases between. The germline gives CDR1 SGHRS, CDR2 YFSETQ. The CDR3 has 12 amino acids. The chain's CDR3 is CASSLDQGGAFF. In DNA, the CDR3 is TGCGCCAGCAGCTTGGACCAAGGGGGAGCTTTCTTT.

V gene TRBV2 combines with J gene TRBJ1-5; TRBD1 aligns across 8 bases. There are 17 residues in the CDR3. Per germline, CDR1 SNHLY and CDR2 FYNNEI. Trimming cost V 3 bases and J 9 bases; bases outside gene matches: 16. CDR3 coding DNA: TGTGCCAGCAGTGACTCAGCGGACAGGGTATTATTTCGGCCCCAGCATTTT. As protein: CASSDSADRVLFRPQHF. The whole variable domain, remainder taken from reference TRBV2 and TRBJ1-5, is EPEVTQTPSHQVTQMGQEVILRCVPISNHLYFYWYRQILGQKVEFLVSFYNNEISEKSEIFDDQFSVERPDGSNFTLKIRSTKLEDSAMYFCASSDSADRVLFRPQHFGDGTRLSIL.

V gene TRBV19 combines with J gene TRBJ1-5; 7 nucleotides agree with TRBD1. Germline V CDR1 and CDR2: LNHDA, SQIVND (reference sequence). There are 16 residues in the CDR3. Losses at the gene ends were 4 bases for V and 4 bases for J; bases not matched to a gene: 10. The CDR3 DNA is TGTGCCAGTAGTAGGACCCAGGCAGGGGGAAATCAGCCCCAGCATTTT. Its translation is CASSRTQAGGNQPQHF.

CDR3 sequence: CASITTGAYEQYF. The CDR3, as DNA: TGTGCCAGCATTACGACAGGGGCCTACGAGCAGTACTTC. The chain is built from TRBV2 and TRBJ2-7; 8 bases line up with TRBD1. Germline trimming cut 7 bases from V and 2 bases from J; bases unmatched to any gene: 4. This CDR3 has 13 amino acids. Per germline, CDR1 SNHLY and CDR2 FYNNEI.

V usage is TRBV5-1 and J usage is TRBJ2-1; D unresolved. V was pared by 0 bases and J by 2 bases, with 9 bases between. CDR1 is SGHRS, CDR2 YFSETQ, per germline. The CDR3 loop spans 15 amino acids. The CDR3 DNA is TGCGCCAGCAGCTTGGGGGCAGGTCCCTACAATGAGCAGTTCTTC. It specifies CASSLGAGPYNEQFF. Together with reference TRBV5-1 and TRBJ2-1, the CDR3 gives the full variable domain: KAGVTQTPRYLIKTRGQQVTLSCSPISGHRSVSWYQQTPGQGLQFLFEYFSETQRNKGNFPGRFSGRQFSNSRSEMNVSTLELGDSALYLCASSLGAGPYNEQFFGPGTRLTVL.

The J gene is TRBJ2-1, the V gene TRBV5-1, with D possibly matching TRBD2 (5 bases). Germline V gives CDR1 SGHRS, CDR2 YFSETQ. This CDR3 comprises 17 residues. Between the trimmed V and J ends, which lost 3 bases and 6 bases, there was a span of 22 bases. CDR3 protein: CASSSPTGIQWGNEQFF. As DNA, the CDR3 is TGCGCCAGCAGCTCCCCGACCGGGATCCAATGGGGCAATGAGCAGTTCTTC.

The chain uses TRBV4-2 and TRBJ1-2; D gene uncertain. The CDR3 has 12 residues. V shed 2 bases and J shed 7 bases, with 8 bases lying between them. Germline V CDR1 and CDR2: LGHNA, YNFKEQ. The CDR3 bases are TGTGCCAGCAGCCAACGGTCCGGTGGCTACACCTTC. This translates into CASSQRSGGYTF.

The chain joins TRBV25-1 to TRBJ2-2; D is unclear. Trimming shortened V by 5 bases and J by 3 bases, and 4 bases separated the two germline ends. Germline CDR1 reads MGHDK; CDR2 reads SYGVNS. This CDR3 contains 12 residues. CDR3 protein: CASSIYTGELFF. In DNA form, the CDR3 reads TGTGCCAGCAGTATATACACCGGGGAGCTGTTTTTT.

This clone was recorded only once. DNA of the CDR3: TGCGCCAGCAGCGCGGTTCCGAAAAACTATGGCTACACCTTC. It yields the protein CASSAVPKNYGYTF. The chain carries TRBV5-1 and TRBJ1-2; D gene uncertain. Trimming stripped 4 bases from V and 2 bases from J, with 12 bases between. From germline, CDR1 is SGHRS and CDR2 YFSETQ. CDR3 length: 14 amino acids.

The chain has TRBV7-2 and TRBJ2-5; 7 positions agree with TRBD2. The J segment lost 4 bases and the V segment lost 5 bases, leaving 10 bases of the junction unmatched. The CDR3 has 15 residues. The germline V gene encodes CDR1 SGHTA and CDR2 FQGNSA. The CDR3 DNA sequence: TGTGCCAGCAGCCCGGGACTAACCCTATTAGAGACCCAGTACTTC. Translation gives CASSPGLTLLETQYF.

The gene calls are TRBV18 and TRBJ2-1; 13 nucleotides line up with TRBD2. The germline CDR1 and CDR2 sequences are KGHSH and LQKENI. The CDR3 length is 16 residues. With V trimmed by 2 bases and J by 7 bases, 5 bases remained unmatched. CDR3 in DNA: TGTGCCAGCTCACCATCACTAGCGGGGGGGGAAAATGAGCAGTTCTTC. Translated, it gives CASSPSLAGGENEQFF.

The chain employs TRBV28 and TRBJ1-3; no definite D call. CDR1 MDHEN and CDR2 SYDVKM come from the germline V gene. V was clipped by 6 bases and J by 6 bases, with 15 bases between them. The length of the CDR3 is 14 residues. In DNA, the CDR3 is TGTGCCAGCAGATCCGGGTCGCACCAAAACACCATATATTTT. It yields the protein CASRSGSHQNTIYF.

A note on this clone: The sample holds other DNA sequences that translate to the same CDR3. This chain's CDR3 is CASSLTVQETQYF. Here the CDR3 DNA reads TGTGCCAGCAGCTTAACCGTTCAAGAGACCCAGTACTTC. This chain connects TRBV7-3 to TRBJ2-5, with D hard to call. The V end was cut by 0 bases, the J end by 2 bases, with 4 bases between. The CDR3 length is 13 residues. In germline, CDR1 is SGHTA, CDR2 FQGTGA.

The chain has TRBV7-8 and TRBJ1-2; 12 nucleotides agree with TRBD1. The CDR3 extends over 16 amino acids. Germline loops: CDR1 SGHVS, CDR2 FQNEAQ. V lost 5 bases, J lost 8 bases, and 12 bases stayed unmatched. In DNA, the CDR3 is TGTGCCAGCAGCCTTGGGGGGGACAGGGGGCTGTACGGCTACACCTTC. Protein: CASSLGGDRGLYGYTF.

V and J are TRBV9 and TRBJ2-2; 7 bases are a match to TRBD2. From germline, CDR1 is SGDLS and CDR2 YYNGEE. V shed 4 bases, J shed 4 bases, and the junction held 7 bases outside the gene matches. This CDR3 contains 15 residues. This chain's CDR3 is CASSTRDYRTGELFF. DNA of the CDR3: TGTGCCAGCAGCACCCGGGACTATCGCACCGGGGAGCTGTTTTTT.

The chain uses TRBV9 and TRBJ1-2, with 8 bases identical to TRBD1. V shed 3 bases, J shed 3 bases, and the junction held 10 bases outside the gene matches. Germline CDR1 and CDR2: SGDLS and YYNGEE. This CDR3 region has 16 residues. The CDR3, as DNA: TGTGCCAGCAGCGCCCGAAGGGAACAGGGGGACTATGGCTACACCTTC. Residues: CASSARREQGDYGYTF.

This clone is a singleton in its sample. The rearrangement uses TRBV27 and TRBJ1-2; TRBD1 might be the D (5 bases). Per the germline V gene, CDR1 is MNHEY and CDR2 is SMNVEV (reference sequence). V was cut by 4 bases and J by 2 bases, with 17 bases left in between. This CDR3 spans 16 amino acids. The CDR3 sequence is CASSSSPRVQNYGYTF. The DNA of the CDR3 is TGTGCCAGCAGTTCCTCCCCCAGGGTCCAAAACTATGGCTACACCTTC.

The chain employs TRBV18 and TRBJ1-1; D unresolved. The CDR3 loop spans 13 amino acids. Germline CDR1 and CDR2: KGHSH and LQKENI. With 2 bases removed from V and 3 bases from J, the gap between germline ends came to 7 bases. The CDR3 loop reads CASSPSPDTEAFF. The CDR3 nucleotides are TGTGCCAGCTCACCATCACCAGACACTGAAGCTTTCTTT. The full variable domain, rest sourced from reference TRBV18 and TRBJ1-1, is NAGVMQNPRHLVRRRGQEARLRCSPMKGHSHVYWYRQLPEEGLKFMVYLQKENIIDESGMPKERFSAEFPKEGPSILRIQQVVRGDSAAYFCASSPSPDTEAFFGQGTRLTVV.

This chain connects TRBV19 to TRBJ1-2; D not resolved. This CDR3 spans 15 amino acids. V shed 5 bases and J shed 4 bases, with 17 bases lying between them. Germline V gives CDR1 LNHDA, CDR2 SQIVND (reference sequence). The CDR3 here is CASSSRSAPGYGYTF. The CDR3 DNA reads TGTGCCAGTAGTTCTCGGTCAGCCCCGGGCTATGGCTACACCTTC.

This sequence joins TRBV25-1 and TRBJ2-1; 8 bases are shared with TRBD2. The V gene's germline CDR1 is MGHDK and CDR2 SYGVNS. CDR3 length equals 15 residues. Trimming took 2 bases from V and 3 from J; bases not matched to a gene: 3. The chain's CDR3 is CASSESGGGYNEQFF. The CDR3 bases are TGTGCCAGCAGTGAAAGCGGGGGAGGCTACAATGAGCAGTTCTTC.